These T cell receptor beta chains were read from a single sample in a study of blood T cell repertoires in COVID-19. Produced via immunoSEQ multiplex PCR; TCRdb's table is partial and in-frame only. The table lists over 100,000 clones, approximately 88% of them singletons. Sequencing was done on a sample of peripheral blood. The receptors come from a man between 45 and 60 years old with acute or convalescent COVID-19. Both conserved end residues are part of each CDR3. Each record gives: V gene, J gene, D gene, clone size, CDR3 DNA, CDR3 protein. A D gene is named only where the DNA matches it firmly. The listing skips clone size in some rows; elsewhere it reads once, few, many or a size class.

TRBV16	TRBJ1-2	NA	NA	TGTGCCAGCAGCCCTATATCCACCAGGGCGGACTATGGCTACACCTTC	CASSPISTRADYGYTF
TRBV5-3	TRBJ1-2	TRBD1	NA	TGTGCCAGAAGCTTCTTCCAGGGGGCTTGCATCTATGGCTACACCTTC	CARSFFQGACIYGYTF
TRBV13	TRBJ2-1	TRBD2	NA	TGTGCCAGCAGCCCCCTTGTGGGAGGGAGCTCCTACAATGAGCAGTTCTTC	CASSPLVGGSSYNEQFF
TRBV6-5	TRBJ1-1	TRBD1	NA	TGTGCCAGCACGAAACCAGGGGGCAACACTGAAGCTTTCTTT	CASTKPGGNTEAFF
TRBV2	TRBJ1-4	NA	NA	TGTGCCAGCCGACAAACAGGGGAAAAACTGTTTTTT	CASRQTGEKLFF
TRBV5-1	TRBJ1-4	TRBD1	NA	TGCGCCAGCAGCTTGAGCGGGACAGGGGCTGAAAAACTGTTTTTT	CASSLSGTGAEKLFF
TRBV2	TRBJ1-6	NA	NA	TGTGCCAGCCATGGACAGCTGGATAATTCACCCCTCCACTTT	CASHGQLDNSPLHF
TRBV28	TRBJ2-4	NA	NA	TGTGCCAGCACCGATTCGGGGTTTACAGTAAACATTCAGTACTTC	CASTDSGFTVNIQYF
TRBV9	TRBJ1-3	NA	NA	TGTGCCAGCAGCGAAGACAGTGCGATGTTTGGAAACACCATATATTTT	CASSEDSAMFGNTIYF
TRBV2	TRBJ1-5	NA	NA	TGTGCCAGCAGTGACGGCAGGGATCAGCCCCAGCATTTT	CASSDGRDQPQHF
TRBV28	TRBJ2-5	NA	NA	TGTGCCAGCAGTGGCGGGACCTTACTGGGGGAGACCCAGTACTTC	CASSGGTLLGETQYF
TRBV29-1	TRBJ2-2	TRBD2	few	TGCAGCGTTGGGACTAGAACCGGGGAGCTGTTTTTT	CSVGTRTGELFF
TRBV28	TRBJ2-7	NA	once	TGTGCCAGCAGTTTAGACAGGACCTACGAGCAGTACTTC	CASSLDRTYEQYF
TRBV7-9	TRBJ1-1	TRBD1	NA	TGTGCCAGCAGCCTGACAGGGGGATTTTATGCTTTCTTT	CASSLTGGFYAFF
TRBV2	TRBJ1-1	NA	few	TGTGCCAGCAGCTGGGGGGGGTACATCACTGAAGCTTTCTTT	CASSWGGYITEAFF
TRBV5-4	TRBJ1-6	NA	once	TGTGCCAGCAGCTACCGCGGGAATTCACCCCTCCACTTT	CASSYRGNSPLHF
TRBV2	TRBJ1-6	NA	NA	TGTGCCAGCAGTGAAGGCGGTTTTAGCAATTCACCCCTCCACTTT	CASSEGGFSNSPLHF
TRBV5-1	TRBJ1-6	NA	NA	TGCGCCAGCAGCTTGGTGTCAGAAGATCTCCTCCACTTT	CASSLVSEDLLHF
TRBV5-1	TRBJ2-2	TRBD2	NA	TGCGCCAGCAGCTTAGTTGCGGGAGGCCACACCGGGGAGCTGTTTTTT	CASSLVAGGHTGELFF
TRBV6-2/TRBV6-3	TRBJ1-5	NA	NA	TGTGCCAGCAACCCCGACAGCTATCAGCCCCAGCATTTT	CASNPDSYQPQHF